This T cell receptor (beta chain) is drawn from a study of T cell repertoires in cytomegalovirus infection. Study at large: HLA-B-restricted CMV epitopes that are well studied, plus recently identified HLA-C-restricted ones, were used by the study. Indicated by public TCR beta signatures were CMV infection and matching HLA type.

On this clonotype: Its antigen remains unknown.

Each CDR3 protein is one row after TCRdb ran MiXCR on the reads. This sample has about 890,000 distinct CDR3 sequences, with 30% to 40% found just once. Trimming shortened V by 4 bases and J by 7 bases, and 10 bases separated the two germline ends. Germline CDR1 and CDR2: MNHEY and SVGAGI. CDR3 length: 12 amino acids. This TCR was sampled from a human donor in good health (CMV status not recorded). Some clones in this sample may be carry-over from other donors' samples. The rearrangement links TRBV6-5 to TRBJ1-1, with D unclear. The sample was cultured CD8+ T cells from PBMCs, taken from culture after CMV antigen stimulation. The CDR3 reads CASSSPTLEAFF. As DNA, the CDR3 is TGTGCCAGCAGTTCACCAACCCTTGAAGCTTTCTTT.